One sample yielded the 26 T cell receptor beta chains listed below, sequenced in a study of metastatic and nonmetastatic thyroid tumors. The entire patient cohort was treatment-naive prior to thyroid surgery. TCRdb reanalyzed the PCR reads with MiXCR. This table holds about 21,000 clones, around 12% found once. The sample was blood. The source is a female donor with papillary thyroid cancer or a benign thyroid nodule (not recorded which). Some clones in this sample may be carry-over from other donors' samples.

This sequence joins TRBV30 and TRBJ2-2; no definite D call. The CDR3 is 14 amino acids. The V and J ends lost 4 bases and 4 bases respectively, with 13 bases between them. Germline V CDR1 and CDR2: GTSNPN, SVGIG (reference sequence). The CDR3 reads CAWTVLSGTGELFF. CDR3 in DNA: TGTGCCTGGACCGTACTATCTGGCACCGGGGAGCTGTTTTTT.

This clone is medium-sized within its sample. The rearrangement links TRBV12-3 or TRBV12-4 to TRBJ1-2; D is unclear. Trimming took 6 bases from V and 2 from J, leaving 10 bases between them. The CDR3 has 13 amino acids. CDR3 nucleotides: TGTGCCAGCAGCCCCGGGGAGAACTATGGCTACACCTTC. This encodes CASSPGENYGYTF.

The J gene is TRBJ1-2, the V gene TRBV2; 8 positions match TRBD1. The germline V gene has CDR1 SNHLY and CDR2 FYNNEI. CDR3 length equals 14 residues. Trimming at V came to 8 bases and at J to 2 bases, leaving 7 bases not matched to a gene. The CDR3 coding sequence is TGTGCCAGCGACACGGACAGGGCCAACTATGGCTACACCTTC. Protein product: CASDTDRANYGYTF.

The rearrangement joins TRBV20-1 to TRBJ2-5, with TRBD2 matching over 14 bases. Per the germline V gene, CDR1 is DFQATT and CDR2 is SNEGSKA (reference sequence). There are 16 residues in the CDR3. The V gene end was trimmed by 0 bases and the J gene end by 5 bases; junction bases not matched to a gene: 5. The CDR3 DNA follows: TGCAGTGCTAGAGATCAGACTAGCGGGAGGGATGAGACCCAGTACTTC. It codes for CSARDQTSGRDETQYF.

This clone showed up many times. This chain joins TRBV27 and TRBJ1-1; D unclear. Between the trimmed V and J ends, which lost 5 bases and 0 bases, there was a span of 7 bases. The CDR3 length is 13 residues. Germline-derived CDR1 and CDR2 are MNHEY and SMNVEV (reference sequence). For the CDR3, the DNA is TGTGCCAGCAGTCCAATAATGAACACTGAAGCTTTCTTT. Translated: CASSPIMNTEAFF.

A remark on this clone: A much bigger clone sits one base away, suggesting this may be a read error. The V gene is TRBV5-6, the J gene TRBJ1-1; no reliable D call. The V end lost 1 base, the J end lost 13 bases, and 17 bases lay between the germline ends. Germline V gene lookup returns CDR1 SGHDT and CDR2 YYEEEE. The CDR3 spans 13 residues. CDR3 sequence (DNA): TGTGCCAGCAGCTTGAAGGCAGAGGTGATTGGTTTCTTT. Translated, it gives CASSLKAEVIGFF.

This clone was counted between two and nine times. The J gene is TRBJ1-5, the V gene TRBV28; D unresolved. CDR3 size: 14 residues. Germline loops: CDR1 MDHEN, CDR2 SYDVKM. Trimming left V 7 bases short and J 2 bases short, with 12 bases between. The CDR3 region is CASIPCGGNQPQHF. For the CDR3, the DNA is TGTGCCAGCATTCCCTGTGGGGGCAATCAGCCCCAGCATTTT.

There are many counts of this clone. The chain carries TRBV5-1 and TRBJ2-1; 9 nucleotides line up with TRBD1. The CDR3 is 12 amino acids. V lost 4 bases, J lost 10 bases, and 3 bases stayed unmatched. Germline CDR1 is SGHRS and CDR2 is YFSETQ. CDR3 sequence reads: CASSRTGVEQFF. CDR3 DNA sequence: TGCGCCAGCAGCAGGACAGGGGTCGAGCAGTTCTTC.

This clone has a handful of counts. An end of the junction differs from the germline gene, which may be a read error. The chain is built from TRBV6-2 or TRBV6-3 and TRBJ1-2; unclear D gene. Germline lookup yields CDR1 MNHEY and CDR2 SVGEGT. CDR3 length: 13 amino acids. Here the CDR3 reads CASSLADPYGYTF. The CDR3 DNA sequence: TGTGCCAGCAGTTTAGCCGACCCCTATGGATACACCTTC.

By sample fraction, this clone is medium-sized. The gene calls are TRBV19 and TRBJ1-2; D is uncertain. Germline CDR1 is LNHDA and CDR2 is SQIVND (reference sequence). The CDR3 is made up of 14 amino acids. The V end was cut by 4 bases, the J end by 5 bases, with 14 bases between. The CDR3 nucleotides are TGTGCCAGTAGTACCCTCCTGGACGGTTATGGCTACACCTTC. Protein sequence: CASSTLLDGYGYTF.

This clone has a count of ten or more. The gene calls are TRBV7-9 and TRBJ2-4; D remains unclear. V lost 4 bases, J lost 0 bases, and 13 bases lay in between. The germline V gene has CDR1 SEHNR and CDR2 FQNEAQ (reference sequence). CDR3 length: 16 amino acids. CDR3 in DNA: TGTGCCAGCAGCTCCTTCCTCCTACTAGCCAAAAACATTCAGTACTTC. Its translation: CASSSFLLLAKNIQYF.

This clone was seen at least ten times. The CDR3 region has the DNA TGTGCCAGTAGTTTCTCATTCGGGGATTCCTACGAGCAGTACTTC. Residues: CASSFSFGDSYEQYF. The chain joins TRBV19 to TRBJ2-7; tentatively, D is TRBD2 (5 bases). CDR1 is LNHDA, CDR2 SQIVND, per germline (reference sequence). The CDR3 spans 15 residues. V was shortened by 5 bases and J by 1 base, with 15 bases between the two germline ends. Complete variable domain (other parts from reference TRBV19 and TRBJ2-7): DGGITQSPKYLFRKEGQNVTLSCEQNLNHDAMYWYRQDPGQGLRLIYYSQIVNDFQKGDIAEGYSVSREKKESFPLTVTSAQKNPTAFYLCASSFSFGDSYEQYFGPGTRLTVT.

The chain uses TRBV4-3 and TRBJ1-2; no definite D call. This CDR3 comprises 14 residues. Germline V gene lookup returns CDR1 LGHNA and CDR2 YSLEER. V was cut by 6 bases and J by 11 bases, with 22 bases left in between. The CDR3 sequence: CASSLTGEGGVYTF. The CDR3 DNA sequence: TGCGCCAGCAGTCTTACCGGGGAGGGCGGGGTGTACACCTTC.

This clone was seen repeatedly, ten times or more. The chain links TRBV19 to TRBJ2-3, with D perhaps TRBD1 (5 bases). Germline V gene lookup returns CDR1 LNHDA and CDR2 SQIVND (reference sequence). CDR3 length equals 15 residues. V gave up 6 bases and J gave up 2 bases, with 15 bases separating them. CDR3 coding DNA: TGTGCCAGTAGGCGTCTGTACAGGACCACAGATACGCAGTATTTT. Its protein is CASRRLYRTTDTQYF.

This clone counts as medium-sized. The J gene is TRBJ1-5, the V gene TRBV28; TRBD1 is a possible D gene (5 bases). There are 19 residues in the CDR3. Germline values: CDR1 MDHEN, CDR2 SYDVKM. V was shortened by 1 base and J by 2 bases, with 21 bases between the two germline ends. CDR3 in amino acids: CASSLLPGSRGGGNQPQHF. CDR3 nucleotide sequence: TGTGCCAGCAGTTTATTGCCCGGGTCCCGTGGGGGGGGCAATCAGCCCCAGCATTTT. The full variable domain, rest sourced from reference TRBV28 and TRBJ1-5, is DVKVTQSSRYLVKRTGEKVFLECVQDMDHENMFWYRQDPGLGLRLIYFSYDVKMKEKGDIPEGYSVSREKKERFSLILESASTNQTSMYLCASSLLPGSRGGGNQPQHFGDGTRLSIL.

The chain carries TRBV6-2 or TRBV6-3 and TRBJ1-5, with unresolved D. CDR3 size: 13 residues. V lost 6 bases, J lost 7 bases, and 13 bases lay in between. Germline loops: CDR1 MNHEY, CDR2 SVGEGT. The chain's CDR3 is CASRYNSRQPQHF. The CDR3 DNA is TGTGCCAGCAGGTATAACAGTAGGCAGCCCCAGCATTTT.

Concerning this clone itself: Since a much larger clone is just one base distant, this may be a read error. The missing conserved phenylalanine or tryptophan at the end of this CDR3 makes a read error likely. The chain links TRBV6-1 to TRBJ2-4, with D uncertain. The ends were cut back, 2 bases at V and 0 bases at J, with 14 bases in the middle. The CDR3 spans 17 residues. The germline V gene encodes CDR1 MNHNS and CDR2 SASEGT. CDR3 in amino acids: CASSEFMGFLAKNIQYL. The DNA for the CDR3 is TGTGCCAGCAGTGAATTTATGGGGTTTTTAGCCAAAAACATTCAGTACCTC.

This clone was counted many times. Other DNA sequences in this sample translate to the same CDR3. The chain links TRBV10-3 to TRBJ1-2; D is unresolved. CDR1 ENHRY and CDR2 SYGVKD come from the germline V gene. The V end was cut by 0 bases, the J end by 2 bases, with 7 bases between. This CDR3 region has 14 residues. DNA for the CDR3: TGTGCCATCAGTGAGTCGTACGGAAACTATGGCTACACCTTC. Translating gives CAISESYGNYGYTF.

In its sample, this clone is medium-sized. V and J are TRBV6-5 and TRBJ1-6; no clear D. CDR1 is MNHEY and CDR2 is SVGAGI in the germline V gene. The CDR3 loop spans 15 amino acids. The V end lost 0 bases, the J end lost 6 bases, and 9 bases lay between the germline ends. CDR3 sequence (DNA): TGTGCCAGCAGTTACTCTGGGGTACCTAATTCACCCCTCCACTTT. It encodes CASSYSGVPNSPLHF.

This clone showed up many times. V is TRBV4-3 and J is TRBJ1-4; D gene uncertain. Trimming took off 0 bases at V and 0 bases at J, with 8 bases between the two ends. CDR3 length equals 16 residues. Germline V CDR1 and CDR2: LGHNA, YSLEER. DNA for the CDR3: TGCGCCAGCAGCCAAGATCGCGGGCCAACTAATGAAAAACTGTTTTTT. Its translation is CASSQDRGPTNEKLFF.

This clone was counted many times. The germline gene is not matched at one end of the junction; a read error may be the cause. The J gene is TRBJ2-7, the V gene TRBV28; unclear D gene. The CDR3 has 12 amino acids. CDR1 and CDR2 from the germline V gene are MDHEN and SYDVKM. The CDR3 sequence is CASSLFRLTPLF. CDR3 nucleotide sequence: TGTGCCAGCAGTTTATTCCGTCTGACCCCCTTATTC.

This clone showed up just a few times. A much bigger clone sits one base away, suggesting this may be a read error. The chain uses TRBV9 and TRBJ2-2; TRBD2 aligns across 7 bases. The junction had 10 bases not matched to a gene; V was cut back by 1 base and J by 4 bases. The CDR3 has 17 residues. Germline V CDR1 and CDR2: SGDLS, YYNGEE. The CDR3 reads CASSVRRGEGSTGELFF. The CDR3 DNA reads TGTGCCAGCAGCGTACGTCGGGGGGAAGGGAGCACCGGGGAGCTGTTTTTT.

This clone was seen many times. This rearrangement joins TRBV12-3 or TRBV12-4 to TRBJ1-5; 11 bases are shared with TRBD1. CDR3 size: 18 residues. Germline trimming cut 3 bases from V and 5 bases from J; bases unmatched to any gene: 12. CDR3 nucleotides: TGTGCCAGCAGTTTGGGATTAGGACAGGGGGCTTTAGATCAGCCCCAGCATTTT. This encodes CASSLGLGQGALDQPQHF.

This clone was seen many times. The genes are TRBV7-2 and TRBJ2-2; D call uncertain. The CDR3 extends over 14 amino acids. The V gene lost 4 bases and the J gene lost 7 bases, with 13 bases spanning the gap. Per germline, CDR1 SGHTA and CDR2 FQGNSA. CDR3 in amino acids: CASSWTDTGGELFF. As DNA, the CDR3 is TGTGCCAGCAGCTGGACCGACACCGGCGGGGAGCTGTTTTTT.

This chain uses TRBV9 with TRBJ2-7; tentatively, D is TRBD1 (5 bases). V lost 4 bases to trimming and J lost 3 bases, with 17 bases between them. The CDR3 length is 15 residues. The V gene's germline CDR1 is SGDLS and CDR2 YYNGEE. The CDR3 coding sequence is TGTGCCAGCAGCCCAGAGGTGATAAGGGGCTACGAGCAGTACTTC. Its protein product is CASSPEVIRGYEQYF.

This clone is deemed medium-sized. This sequence joins TRBV28 and TRBJ1-2, with unresolved D. From germline, CDR1 is MDHEN and CDR2 SYDVKM. The CDR3 consists of 14 residues. With 2 bases removed from V and 2 bases from J, the gap between germline ends came to 9 bases. The CDR3 bases are TGTGCCAGCAGTTTAATCAGGAAAAACTATGGCTACACCTTC. It is translated as CASSLIRKNYGYTF.